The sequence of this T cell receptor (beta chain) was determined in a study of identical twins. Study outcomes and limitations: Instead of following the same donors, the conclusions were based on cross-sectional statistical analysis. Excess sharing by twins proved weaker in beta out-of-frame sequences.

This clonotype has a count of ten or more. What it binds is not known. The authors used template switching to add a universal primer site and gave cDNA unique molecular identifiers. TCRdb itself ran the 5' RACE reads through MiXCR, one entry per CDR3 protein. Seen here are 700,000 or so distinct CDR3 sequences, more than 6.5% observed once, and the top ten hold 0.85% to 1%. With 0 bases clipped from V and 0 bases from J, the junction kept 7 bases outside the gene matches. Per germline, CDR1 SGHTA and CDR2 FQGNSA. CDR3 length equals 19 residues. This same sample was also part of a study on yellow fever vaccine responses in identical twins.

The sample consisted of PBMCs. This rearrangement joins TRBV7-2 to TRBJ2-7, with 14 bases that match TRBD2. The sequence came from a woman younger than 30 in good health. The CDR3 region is CASSLALRTSGGRSYEQYF. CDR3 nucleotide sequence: TGTGCCAGCAGCTTAGCCCTTCGGACTAGCGGGGGGCGCTCCTACGAGCAGTACTTC.